The sequence of this TCR beta chain was determined in a study of blood T cell repertoires in COVID-19. Study-wide context: Whether acute or convalescent, the COVID-19 samples came from the United States, Italy and Spain.

In the original analysis: The authors estimated nucleated cell counts from reference gene primer amplification. Data came from immunoSEQ multiplex PCR; TCRdb stores just in-frame clones and leaves some out. V, J and clone size were drawn from that table, and D and trimming were deduced from the DNA. The data show about 180,000 clones, 65% to 90% seen once. With 1 base removed from V and 5 bases from J, the gap between germline ends came to 11 bases. There are 15 residues in the CDR3. Per germline, CDR1 SGHTA and CDR2 FQGNSA. This receptor was identified in a man aged 45 to 65 with active or convalescent COVID-19. The chain links TRBV7-2 to TRBJ2-2; D is unclear. Sequenced sample: peripheral blood. CDR3 sequence reads: CASSLVAGQTGELFF. The CDR3 coding sequence is TGTGCCAGCAGCTTAGTGGCAGGCCAAACCGGGGAGCTGTTTTTT.